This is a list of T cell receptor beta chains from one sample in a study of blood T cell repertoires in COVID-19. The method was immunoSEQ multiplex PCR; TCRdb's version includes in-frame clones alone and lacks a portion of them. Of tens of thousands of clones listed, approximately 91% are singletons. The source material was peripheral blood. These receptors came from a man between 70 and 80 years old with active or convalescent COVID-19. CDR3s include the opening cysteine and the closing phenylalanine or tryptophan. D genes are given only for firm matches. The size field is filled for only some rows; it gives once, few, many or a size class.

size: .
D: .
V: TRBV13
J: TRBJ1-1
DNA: TGTGCCAGCAGCACCGGCCCGGGCACTGAAGCTTTCTTT
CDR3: CASSTGPGTEAFF

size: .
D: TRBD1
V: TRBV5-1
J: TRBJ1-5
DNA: TGCGCCAGCAGCCGGGGACAGGGGGCTGAACAGCCCCAGCATTTT
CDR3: CASSRGQGAEQPQHF

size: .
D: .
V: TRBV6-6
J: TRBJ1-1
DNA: TGTGCCAGCAGAAAGGACGGGGAAACTGAAGCTTTCTTT
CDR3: CASRKDGETEAFF

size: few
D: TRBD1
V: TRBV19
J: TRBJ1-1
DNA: TGTGCCAGTAGTACCAAGACAGGGTCTGTCGGGAACACTGAAGCTTTCTTT
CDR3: CASSTKTGSVGNTEAFF

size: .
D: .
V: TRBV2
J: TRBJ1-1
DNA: TGTGCCAGCAGGGCGGCAAACACTGAAGCTTTCTTT
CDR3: CASRAANTEAFF

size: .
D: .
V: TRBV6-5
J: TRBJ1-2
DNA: TGTGCCAGCAGTTATACGGGACTGGCGAGCTATGGCTACACCTTC
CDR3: CASSYTGLASYGYTF

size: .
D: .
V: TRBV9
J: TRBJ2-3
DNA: TGTGCCAGCAGCGTGGCTAGCTTCGTCACAGATACGCAGTATTTT
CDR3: CASSVASFVTDTQYF

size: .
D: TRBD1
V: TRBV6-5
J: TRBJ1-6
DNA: TGTGCCAGTGCCGGGACAGCTTATAATTCACCCCTCCACTTT
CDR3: CASAGTAYNSPLHF

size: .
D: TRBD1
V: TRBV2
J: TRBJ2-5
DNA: TGTGCCAGCAGTTCAGGGGGCAGGGAGACCCAGTACTTC
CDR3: CASSSGGRETQYF

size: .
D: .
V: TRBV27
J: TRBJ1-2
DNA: TGTGCCAGCAGTTCACTTATTGATTCGCTTTATGGCTACACCTTC
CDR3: CASSSLIDSLYGYTF

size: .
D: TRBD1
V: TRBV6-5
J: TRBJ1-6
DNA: TGTGCCAGCTATAGCGGCAGGGGGAATTCACCCCTCCACTTT
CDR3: CASYSGRGNSPLHF

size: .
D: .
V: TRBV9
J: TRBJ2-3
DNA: TGTGCCAGCAGCGTAGGAGGGTGGTCAGATACGCAGTATTTT
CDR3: CASSVGGWSDTQYF

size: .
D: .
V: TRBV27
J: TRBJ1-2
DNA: TGTGCCAGCAGTCGTGACAGCCGCCCGGGTGGCTATGGCTACACCTTC
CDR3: CASSRDSRPGGYGYTF

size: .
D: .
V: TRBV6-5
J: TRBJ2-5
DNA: TGTGCCATGCGCGAGGCAAGTAGAGAGACCCAGTACTTC
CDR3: CAMREASRETQYF

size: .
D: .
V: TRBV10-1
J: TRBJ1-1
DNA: TGCGCCCTAGTGGGACAGAACACTGAAGCTTTCTTT
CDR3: CALVGQNTEAFF

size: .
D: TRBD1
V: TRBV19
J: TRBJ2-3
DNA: TGTGCCAGTAGTACCACAGGGGCAGATACGCAGTATTTT
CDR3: CASSTTGADTQYF

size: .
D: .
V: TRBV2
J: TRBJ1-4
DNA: TGTGCCAGCGACGATGACGGGGAGGAAAAACTGTTTTTT
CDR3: CASDDDGEEKLFF

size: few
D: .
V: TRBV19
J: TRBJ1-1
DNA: TGTGCCAGTAGTCCGGCCAGGGCGGGGGACACTGAAGCTTTCTTT
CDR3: CASSPARAGDTEAFF

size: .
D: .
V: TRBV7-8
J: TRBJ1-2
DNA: TGTGCCAGCAGCAGAGAGGACAGTAACTATGGCTACACCTTC
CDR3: CASSREDSNYGYTF

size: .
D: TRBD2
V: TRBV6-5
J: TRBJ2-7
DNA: TGTGCCAGCAGTTCTATAGCGGGGGGTCCGGGCGAGCAGTACTTC
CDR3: CASSSIAGGPGEQYF

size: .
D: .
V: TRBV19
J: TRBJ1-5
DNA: TGTGCCAGTAGTGACAACGGTGGCAATCAGCCCCAGCATTTT
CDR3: CASSDNGGNQPQHF

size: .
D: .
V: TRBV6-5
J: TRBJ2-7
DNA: TGTGCCAGCAGTCTGGAAAGGGGGATGCCCTACGAGCAGTACTTC
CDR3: CASSLERGMPYEQYF

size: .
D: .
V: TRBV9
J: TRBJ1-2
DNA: TGTGCCAGCAGGCGGGGGGGGACTAACGGCTACACCTTC
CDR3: CASRRGGTNGYTF

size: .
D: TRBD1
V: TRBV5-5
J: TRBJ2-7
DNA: TGTGCCAGCAGCTTAGGGACAGGGGAATACGAGCAGTACTTC
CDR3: CASSLGTGEYEQYF

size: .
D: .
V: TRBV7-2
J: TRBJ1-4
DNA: TGTGCCAGCAGCCGGGGAACAAATGAAAAACTGTTTTTT
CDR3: CASSRGTNEKLFF

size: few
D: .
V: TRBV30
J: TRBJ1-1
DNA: TGTGCCTGGAGAAACAAGGGGGGGACTGAAGCTTTCTTT
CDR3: CAWRNKGGTEAFF

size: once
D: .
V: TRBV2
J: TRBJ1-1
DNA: TGTGCCAGCAGTCCGAGACAGGCGGGCACTGAAGCTTTCTTT
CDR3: CASSPRQAGTEAFF

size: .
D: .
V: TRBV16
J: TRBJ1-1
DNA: TGTGCCAGCAGCCGGGGAGGAACTGAAGCTTTCTTT
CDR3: CASSRGGTEAFF

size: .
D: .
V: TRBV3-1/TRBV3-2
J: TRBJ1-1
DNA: TGTGCCAGCAGCCAAGGGTTGCGAGACACTGAAGCTTTCTTT
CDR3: CASSQGLRDTEAFF

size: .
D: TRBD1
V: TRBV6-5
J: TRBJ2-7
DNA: TGTGCCGCGGCGGAGACAGGGGCCTACGAGCAGTACTTC
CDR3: CAAAETGAYEQYF

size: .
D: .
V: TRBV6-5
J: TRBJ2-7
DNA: TGTGCCAGCAGTTACTCGACCAGGCTTACGTACGAGCAGTACTTC
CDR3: CASSYSTRLTYEQYF

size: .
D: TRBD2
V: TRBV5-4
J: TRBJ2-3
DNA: TGTGCCAGCAGCTTGGATCTAGCGGGGGGGACAGATACGCAGTATTTT
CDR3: CASSLDLAGGTDTQYF

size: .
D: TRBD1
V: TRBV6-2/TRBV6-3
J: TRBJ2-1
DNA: TGTGCCAGCAGCCCACTCCAAGCGGGACAGGGGTACAATGAGCAGTTCTTC
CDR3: CASSPLQAGQGYNEQFF

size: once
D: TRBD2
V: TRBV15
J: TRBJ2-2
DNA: TGTGCCACCAGCAGAGATCTACTAGCGGGGGGAACCGGGGAGCTGTTTTTT
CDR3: CATSRDLLAGGTGELFF

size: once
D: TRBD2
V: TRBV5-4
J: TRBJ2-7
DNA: TGTGCCAGCAGCCCCTCGAGTAGCGGGGGGAAGTACGAGCAGTACTTC
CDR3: CASSPSSSGGKYEQYF

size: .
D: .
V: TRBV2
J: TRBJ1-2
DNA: TGTGCCAGCAGGTCTAGCTATGGCTACACCTTC
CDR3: CASRSSYGYTF

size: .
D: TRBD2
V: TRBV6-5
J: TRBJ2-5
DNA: TGTGCCAGCAGTTACTCGGGCGGGGGGGCAGAAGAGACCCAGTACTTC
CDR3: CASSYSGGGAEETQYF

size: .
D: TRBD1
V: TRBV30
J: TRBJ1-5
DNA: TGTGCCTGGCAAACAGGGGGCCATCAGCCCCAGCATTTT
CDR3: CAWQTGGHQPQHF

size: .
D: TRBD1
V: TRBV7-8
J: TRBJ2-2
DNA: TGTGCCAGCAGCTCGCAGGGACAGCTAAAATACGCGAACACCGGGGAGCTGTTTTTT
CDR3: CASSSQGQLKYANTGELFF

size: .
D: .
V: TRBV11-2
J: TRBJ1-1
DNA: TGTGCCAGCAGCTACATTCAATCGGGTAAAGCTTTCTTT
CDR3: CASSYIQSGKAFF

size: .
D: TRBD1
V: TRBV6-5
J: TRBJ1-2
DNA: TGTGCCAGCAGCTGGGACAGGGACTACTATGGCTACACCTTC
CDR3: CASSWDRDYYGYTF

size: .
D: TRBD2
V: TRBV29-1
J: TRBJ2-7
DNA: TGCAGCGCAGAAGCGACTAGCGGGGGGGCTATCTACGAGCAGTACTTC
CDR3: CSAEATSGGAIYEQYF

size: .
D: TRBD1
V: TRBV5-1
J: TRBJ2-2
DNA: TGCGCCAGCAGCTTGAACAGGGGTGGTACCGGGGAGCTGTTTTTT
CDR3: CASSLNRGGTGELFF

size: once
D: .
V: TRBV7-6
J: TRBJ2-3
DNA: TGTGCCAGCAGCTTATCTATTTCAGATACGCAGTATTTT
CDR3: CASSLSISDTQYF

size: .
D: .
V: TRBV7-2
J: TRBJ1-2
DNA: TGTGCCAGCAGCTTAGAACAGGGAGTAGTCTATGGCTACACCTTC
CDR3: CASSLEQGVVYGYTF

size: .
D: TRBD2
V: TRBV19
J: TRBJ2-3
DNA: TGTGCCAGTAGTATACTAGCGGGGCACACAGATACGCAGTATTTT
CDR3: CASSILAGHTDTQYF

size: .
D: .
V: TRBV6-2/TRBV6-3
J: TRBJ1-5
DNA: TGTGCCAGCAGTTACGGGGCACGCCTGGGCAATCAGCCCCAGCATTTT
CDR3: CASSYGARLGNQPQHF

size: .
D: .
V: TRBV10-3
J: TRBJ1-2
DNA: TGTGCCATCAGTGGACAGCGAGACTATGGCTACACCTTC
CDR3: CAISGQRDYGYTF

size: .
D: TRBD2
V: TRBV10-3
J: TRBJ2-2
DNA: TGTGCCATCAGTGAGGCTAGCGGGGCTCCCGGGGAGCTGTTTTTT
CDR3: CAISEASGAPGELFF

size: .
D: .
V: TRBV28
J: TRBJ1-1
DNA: TGTGCCAGCAGGATTCAGTGGGGCAAAGCTTTCTTT
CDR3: CASRIQWGKAFF